This T cell receptor (beta chain) is from a study of human T cells and chemical hapten exposure. Study findings and constraints: No change in TCRs above 1 in 1000 frequency was produced by DPC sensitization.

V lost 10 bases to trimming and J lost 4 bases; unmatched junction nucleotides: 9. There are 13 residues in the CDR3. Germline CDR1 MNHNS, CDR2 SASEGT. As the library was built, unique molecular identifiers were attached to individual cDNA molecules. TCRdb called the reads again in MiXCR, with one record for every CDR3 protein. The table includes 95,000 to 150,000 distinct CDR3 sequences, around 9% detected once. Unfractionated whole blood yielded the extracted total RNA. Note on this clonotype: Its antigen is not identified.

This TCR was recovered from a human donor in good health. Some clones in this sample may be carry-over from other donors' samples. Input material: whole blood. The gene calls are TRBV6-1 and TRBJ2-5; TRBD2 agrees at 7 bases. The CDR3, as DNA: TGTGCCATTAGCCGGGACTACGGAGAGACCCAGTACTTC. Its translation: CAISRDYGETQYF.